This TCR beta chain was documented in a study of cytomegalovirus exposure and HLA in healthy donors. The PCR was carried out with 60 Vbeta primers and 13 Jbeta primers. Assay: immunoSEQ multiplex PCR; the TCRdb copy retains only in-frame clones and omits some. In the table there are roughly 180,000 clones, about four fifths of which are singletons. V lost 4 bases and J lost 0, with 10 bases in between. The CDR3 has 15 amino acids. Germline values: CDR1 ENHRY, CDR2 SYGVKD. The sequence was obtained from a male donor in good health and CMV-seronegative. The material sequenced was PBMCs. The rearrangement links TRBV10-3 to TRBJ1-5; possibly TRBD1 for D (5 bases). The CDR3 is CAISVGPDSNQPQHF. CDR3 sequence (DNA): TGTGCCATCAGTGTGGGGCCAGATAGCAATCAGCCCCAGCATTTT.